These T cell receptor beta chains were read from a single sample in a study of blood T cells in healthy people across ages. TCRdb called the 5' RACE reads again in MiXCR, with one record for every CDR3 protein. The data hold fewer than 2,000,000 distinct CDR3 sequences, with about 39% observed a single time. Sequenced material: blood. The receptors were gathered from a human donor in good health. Both conserved end residues are part of each CDR3. The size of a clone is reported for some rows only, either as once, few or many, or as a class for expanded clones.

clone_size: -; v_call: TRBV20-1; cdr3_aa: CSAPPHLNTEAFF
clone_size: -; v_call: TRBV5-5; cdr3_aa: CASSLVSSFSYEQYF
clone_size: -; v_call: TRBV7-3; cdr3_aa: CASSKTGQGYEKLFF
clone_size: -; v_call: TRBV4-3; cdr3_aa: CASSQEGSLAGETQYF
clone_size: -; v_call: TRBV29-1; cdr3_aa: CSVEYGDRVLTEAFF
clone_size: -; v_call: TRBV18; cdr3_aa: CASSPNRDAQPQHF
clone_size: -; v_call: TRBV5-8; cdr3_aa: CASSLGTASAYEQYF
clone_size: many; v_call: TRBV6-2/TRBV6-3; cdr3_aa: CASSPRVRTKVTYEQYF
clone_size: -; v_call: TRBV10-3; cdr3_aa: CAIRGGYTQYF
clone_size: -; v_call: TRBV12-3/TRBV12-4; cdr3_aa: CASSIRAQETQYF
clone_size: -; v_call: TRBV3-1; cdr3_aa: CASSQHQGSSGELFF
clone_size: -; v_call: TRBV6-1; cdr3_aa: CASSPDRGRKDSGNTIYF
clone_size: -; v_call: TRBV6-6; cdr3_aa: CASRTQGEETQYF
clone_size: few; v_call: TRBV12-3/TRBV12-4; cdr3_aa: CASSFKGGIYEQYF
clone_size: -; v_call: TRBV7-2; cdr3_aa: CASSLEVAAQAFF
clone_size: -; v_call: TRBV28; cdr3_aa: CASSTGFPYGYTF
clone_size: few; v_call: TRBV10-3; cdr3_aa: CAISSLPGGYTF
clone_size: -; v_call: TRBV2; cdr3_aa: CASSEAGFNYGYTF
clone_size: many; v_call: TRBV5-1; cdr3_aa: CASSWGQILNYGYTF
clone_size: -; v_call: TRBV5-1; cdr3_aa: CASSLLGGQSPQPQHF
clone_size: few; v_call: TRBV30; cdr3_aa: CAWRVAPYEQYF
clone_size: -; v_call: TRBV6-5; cdr3_aa: CASRKFWAGDPYEQYF
clone_size: few; v_call: TRBV13; cdr3_aa: CASSTMLGAQSSYEQYF
clone_size: -; v_call: TRBV6-1; cdr3_aa: CASSDRGADGYGYTF
clone_size: -; v_call: TRBV15; cdr3_aa: CATSSPSTTLYF
clone_size: -; v_call: TRBV20-1; cdr3_aa: CSAKLLGEKLFF
clone_size: few; v_call: TRBV4-1; cdr3_aa: CASSQLRREKLFF
clone_size: -; v_call: TRBV6-1; cdr3_aa: CASGNRGEQFF
clone_size: -; v_call: TRBV29-1; cdr3_aa: CSVGFLRDEQYF
clone_size: -; v_call: TRBV7-2; cdr3_aa: CASRSAPVGGYTF
clone_size: few; v_call: TRBV4-3; cdr3_aa: CASSQEGQYNNEQFF